The 5 T cell receptor beta chains below were found in one sample sequenced in a study of blood T cell repertoires in COVID-19. TCRdb's copy holds only in-frame clones and misses some; the assay was immunoSEQ multiplex PCR. The table includes about 310,000 clones, 80% to 90% detected once. Material for sequencing was PBMCs or T cells enriched from blood (not recorded which). The receptors come from a man aged 25 to 45 who had recovered from COVID-19.

The CDR3 region has the DNA TGTGCCAGCAGCGCCCCGGTTGGACAGGGAGTCATGAACACTGAAGCTTTCTTT. Translating gives CASSAPVGQGVMNTEAFF. This rearrangement joins TRBV9 to TRBJ1-1; 8 nucleotides agree with TRBD1. This CDR3 is built from 18 residues. V lost 3 bases, J lost 0 bases, and 13 bases stayed unmatched. The germline gives CDR1 SGDLS, CDR2 YYNGEE.

The V and J genes are TRBV25-1 and TRBJ1-2; 7 nucleotides agree with TRBD1. The CDR3 contains 14 residues. In germline, CDR1 is MGHDK, CDR2 SYGVNS. With 6 bases clipped from V and 2 bases from J, the junction kept 6 bases outside the gene matches. The CDR3, as DNA: TGTGCCAGCAGACCCACAGGGGCGAACTATGGCTACACCTTC. Protein sequence: CASRPTGANYGYTF.

This chain links TRBV30 with TRBJ1-6; weak D call: TRBD1 (5 bases). Trimming cost V 8 bases and J 7 bases, with 18 bases left between them. Germline V gene lookup returns CDR1 GTSNPN and CDR2 SVGIG (reference sequence). The CDR3 contains 14 residues. In DNA form, the CDR3 reads TGTGCCCGAAACCAGGACAAGCTGAATTCACCCCTCCACTTT. Translating it yields CARNQDKLNSPLHF.

The chain uses TRBV7-9 and TRBJ1-1; no clear D. CDR1 and CDR2 from the germline V gene are SEHNR and FQNEAQ (reference sequence). V lost 2 bases, J lost 6 bases, and 10 bases lay in between. This CDR3 is built from 13 residues. CDR3 amino acids: CASSLKTGSEAFF. The DNA for the CDR3 is TGTGCCAGCAGCTTAAAGACGGGGTCTGAAGCTTTCTTT.

The rearrangement joins TRBV3-1 (or the pseudogene TRBV3-2) to TRBJ1-3; D unresolved. This CDR3 is built from 14 residues. Germline V gene data show CDR1 as LGHDT and CDR2 as YNNKEL (reference sequence). V was cut by 4 bases and J by 2 bases, with 9 bases left in between. DNA for the CDR3: TGTGCCAGCAGCCCCGTAGCTGCTGGAAACACCATATATTTT. Amino acid sequence: CASSPVAAGNTIYF.